This is a list of T cell receptor beta chains from one sample in a study of CD8+CD57+ T cells in acquired aplastic anemia. TCRdb fed the reads into MiXCR, producing one record per CDR3 protein. The table includes about 190,000 distinct CDR3 sequences, roughly half detected once. The sequenced sample consisted of sorted CD4+, CD8+, or CD8+CD57+ T cells (not recorded which) from PBMCs. The source of these receptors is a human donor in good health, serving as a control. Both conserved end residues are part of each CDR3. The order of the fields is V gene, D gene, clone size, J gene, CDR3 DNA, CDR3 protein. A D gene is named only where the DNA matches it firmly. Some rows mark clone size as missing; the rest say once, few, many or name a class of expanded clone.

TRBV7-9	TRBD1	NA	TRBJ2-7	TGTGCCAGCAGCTTGGCGGGACAGGGGTCATCCTACGAGCAGTACTTC	CASSLAGQGSSYEQYF
TRBV7-9	NA	NA	TRBJ2-5	TGTGCCAGCAGCTTAGTGGTGATCGGGACCCAGTACTTC	CASSLVVIGTQYF
TRBV19	NA	NA	TRBJ2-7	TGTGCCAGTAGTATGGCGAGGGGTTACGAGCAGTACTTC	CASSMARGYEQYF
TRBV25-1	NA	NA	TRBJ2-7	NA	CASSFYICSARTGVSYEQYF
TRBV20-1	TRBD1	few	TRBJ2-7	TGCAGTGCACCTCCCGGGACAGGGGTCTCCTACGAGCAGTACTTC	CSAPPGTGVSYEQYF
TRBV20-1	NA	many	TRBJ2-3	TGCAGTGCTAGGAGGGGGGACAGCTTTAGCACAGATACGCAGTATTTT	CSARRGDSFSTDTQYF
TRBV4-3	TRBD2	NA	TRBJ2-7	TGCGCCAGCAGCCAAGACGGCGGGGGTACCTACGAGCAGTACTTC	CASSQDGGGTYEQYF
TRBV24-1	NA	NA	TRBJ1-1	TGTGCCACCAGTTCCGGGGCAGCAGGTGCGACGGCTTTCTTT	CATSSGAAGATAFF
TRBV7-9	TRBD1	NA	TRBJ2-2	TGTGCCAGCAGCTTATCTGGACAGGGGAACACCGGGGAGCTGTTTTTT	CASSLSGQGNTGELFF
TRBV6-2/TRBV6-3	NA	many	TRBJ1-2	TGTGCCAGCAGTTACTCCGGTTCAAGTCCTAACTATGGCTACACCTTC	CASSYSGSSPNYGYTF
TRBV20-1	TRBD1	many	TRBJ1-1	TGCAGTGCTGCCCGGGACAGGGGGATGACTGAAGCTTTCTTT	CSAARDRGMTEAFF
TRBV19	TRBD1	once	TRBJ1-5	TGTGCCAGTAGTCCGGACAGGGGATCATATCAGCCCCAGCATTTT	CASSPDRGSYQPQHF
TRBV11-2	NA	NA	TRBJ1-3	TGTGCCAGCAGCCAAGATCTCGGCTCTGGAAACACCACATATTTT	CASSQDLGSGNTTYF
TRBV7-6	TRBD1	NA	TRBJ2-1	TGTGCCAGCAGCCCTCGGACAGGCGAAAGGGATGAGCAGTTCTTC	CASSPRTGERDEQFF
TRBV7-2	TRBD2	NA	TRBJ2-7	TGTGCCAGCAGGAACTCGGGACTAGCGGGGGGTAGCTCCTACGAGCAGTACTTC	CASRNSGLAGGSSYEQYF
TRBV19	NA	many	TRBJ2-5	TGTGCCAGTAGTATGGCGTCCTGGGAAGAGACCCAGTACTTC	CASSMASWEETQYF
TRBV2	NA	once	TRBJ2-7	TGTGCCATAGGCCGGGGAATTGACGAGCAGTACTTC	CAIGRGIDEQYF
TRBV7-2	NA	NA	TRBJ2-5	TGTGCCAGCAGCCGGATGGGGCAGTCGACCCAGTACTTC	CASSRMGQSTQYF
TRBV5-1	NA	NA	TRBJ1-6	TGCGCCAGCAGCTTTACATCTTTCGGGTACAAATCACCCCTCCACTTT	CASSFTSFGYKSPLHF
TRBV20-1	NA	many	TRBJ2-1	TGCAGTGCTAGAGATCCACAGGTCAATGAGCAGTTCTTC	CSARDPQVNEQFF
TRBV2	NA	NA	TRBJ1-1	TGTGCCAGCAGTGATCAAGAGCCGATGAACACTGAAGCTTTCTTT	CASSDQEPMNTEAFF
TRBV7-2	NA	once	TRBJ2-5	TGTGCCAGCAGCCCGCCCATCCAAGAGACCCAGTACTTC	CASSPPIQETQYF
TRBV15	TRBD2	NA	TRBJ2-1	TGTGCCACCAGCCGACGACCGGGACTAGCGCCCATTGGGCAGTTCTTC	CATSRRPGLAPIGQFF
TRBV7-7	NA	NA	TRBJ2-5	TGTGCCAGCAGCCCTAGCCAAGAGACCCAGTACTTC	CASSPSQETQYF
TRBV12-5	NA	NA	TRBJ1-2	TGTGCTAGTGGTTTGGGCAGTGGAAACACCTATGGCTACACCTTC	CASGLGSGNTYGYTF
TRBV19	NA	NA	TRBJ1-6	TGTGCCAGTGCTGGGACGAGTAATTCACCCCTCCACTTT	CASAGTSNSPLHF
TRBV29-1	TRBD1	many	TRBJ1-1	TGCAGCGTTGCCCCGGGACAGGGGGACACTGAAGCTTTCTTT	CSVAPGQGDTEAFF
TRBV10-3	NA	NA	TRBJ1-1	TGTGCCATCACGGACGGGAACACTGAAGCTTTCTTT	CAITDGNTEAFF
TRBV19	NA	many	TRBJ2-3	TGTGCCAGTAGTATCAGAGCGGGTCTGACAGATACGCAGTATTTT	CASSIRAGLTDTQYF
TRBV12-3/TRBV12-4	NA	many	TRBJ1-1	TGTGCGACGCGGGAGAACACTGAAGCTTTCTTT	CATRENTEAFF
TRBV7-9	NA	few	TRBJ2-3	TGTGCCAGCAACTTCTACTTGTCCGGGGCAGATACGCAGTATTTT	CASNFYLSGADTQYF
TRBV2	TRBD2	NA	TRBJ2-6	TGTGCCAGCAGTTCACTAGCGTGGGGGACCTGGGCCAACGTCCTGACTTTC	CASSSLAWGTWANVLTF
TRBV15	NA	NA	TRBJ1-2	TGTGCCACCAGCAAGGGCTACGATGGCTACACCTTC	CATSKGYDGYTF
TRBV20-1	NA	NA	TRBJ2-5	TGCAGTGCTAGCCAAGAGACCCAGTACTTC	CSASQETQYF
TRBV24-1	TRBD1	many	TRBJ1-4	TGTGCCACCAGTGACCAGACAGGGGGTGGAGAAAAACTGTTTTTT	CATSDQTGGGEKLFF
TRBV24-1	NA	NA	TRBJ1-6	TGTGCCAGCAGCGTGGAAGGGAGTAATTCACCCCTCCACTTT	CASSVEGSNSPLHF
TRBV11-3	NA	NA	TRBJ2-5	TGTGCCAGCAGCTTTGGACAAGAGACCCAGTACTTC	CASSFGQETQYF
TRBV20-1	TRBD2	many	TRBJ2-5	TGCAGTGCTAGGCAGACTAGCGGGGATCAAGAGACCCAGTACTTC	CSARQTSGDQETQYF
TRBV18	TRBD2	NA	TRBJ2-7	TGTGCCAGCTCACCACCGGCGGGGGGGCCGGGGGAGCAGTACTTC	CASSPPAGGPGEQYF
TRBV5-1	NA	many	TRBJ2-3	TGCGCCAGCAAGGGAGGGGGACAGGTGCGCACAGATACGCAGTATTTT	CASKGGGQVRTDTQYF
TRBV7-2	NA	NA	TRBJ2-3	TGTGCCAGCAGCTTGCGGAATGGAGATACGCAGTATTTT	CASSLRNGDTQYF
TRBV4-1	TRBD2	NA	TRBJ2-1	TGCGCCAGCAGCCAAGGTCTCCTCGGGGGGGCCGGGTCCTACAATAAGCAGTTCTTC	CASSQGLLGGAGSYNKQFF
TRBV28	TRBD1	few	TRBJ1-1	TGTGCCAGCAGTCCCCACCGAGGTCGACAGGGGAGGGGCACTGAAGCTTTCTTT	CASSPHRGRQGRGTEAFF
TRBV15	TRBD1	once	TRBJ1-1	TGTGCCACCAGCAGGGGGCCGGGACAGGGTAGCACTGAGGCTTTCTTT	CATSRGPGQGSTEAFF
TRBV7-3	NA	NA	TRBJ1-2	TGTGCCAGCAGCTCCCGCCCTAGGGGGGGCTACACCTTC	CASSSRPRGGYTF
TRBV6-2/TRBV6-3	NA	many	TRBJ2-3	TGTGCCAGCAGTCTCAGGACTAAAGGCACAGATACGCAGTATTTT	CASSLRTKGTDTQYF